Listed below are T cell receptor beta chains from one sample, sequenced in a study of T cells expressing NK-cell markers. TCRdb re-called the 5' RACE reads, yielding one record per CDR3 amino acid sequence without DNA. This sample lists 150,000 or so distinct CDR3 sequences; its ten largest clones have 30% to 45%. The sequenced sample was blood T cells: a sorted CD56 or NKG2C T cell subset, CD4+ or CD8+ T cells, or bulk PBMC T cells (not recorded which). The source is a woman aged 50 to 60 in good health. Each CDR3 is given with its conserved first and last residue. Clone size is stated in some rows and not others, as once, few, many or a class when expanded.

clone_size: NA
j_call: TRBJ1-4
v_call: TRBV27
cdr3_aa: CASSPRTGRRGTNEKLFF

clone_size: NA
j_call: TRBJ2-5
v_call: TRBV6-5
cdr3_aa: CASSFGREETQYF

clone_size: NA
j_call: TRBJ2-5
v_call: TRBV15
cdr3_aa: CATLGVGGEETQYF

clone_size: NA
j_call: TRBJ2-1
v_call: TRBV14
cdr3_aa: CASSQDEREGHNEQFF

clone_size: NA
j_call: TRBJ2-5
v_call: TRBV6-5
cdr3_aa: CASSYSKLAGGPGETQYF

clone_size: NA
j_call: TRBJ2-1
v_call: TRBV20-1
cdr3_aa: CSSISRGGYNEQFF

clone_size: NA
j_call: TRBJ2-2
v_call: TRBV14
cdr3_aa: CASSQDSLNTGELFF

clone_size: NA
j_call: TRBJ2-5
v_call: TRBV4-1
cdr3_aa: CASSQAPDREGETQYF

clone_size: NA
j_call: TRBJ1-2
v_call: TRBV5-4
cdr3_aa: CASSRDSTNYGYTF

clone_size: NA
j_call: TRBJ1-5
v_call: TRBV15
cdr3_aa: CATSRATGLGSNQPQHF

clone_size: NA
j_call: TRBJ2-2
v_call: TRBV6-1
cdr3_aa: CASRVAGYTGELFF

clone_size: NA
j_call: TRBJ1-5
v_call: TRBV5-6
cdr3_aa: CASSFGDSNQPQHF

clone_size: NA
j_call: TRBJ2-7
v_call: TRBV6-6
cdr3_aa: CASSYGAEHVNTYEQYF

clone_size: NA
j_call: TRBJ2-7
v_call: TRBV7-6
cdr3_aa: CASSLGVEGNEQYF

clone_size: NA
j_call: TRBJ2-5
v_call: TRBV12-3/TRBV12-4
cdr3_aa: CASSDMTGEGETQYF

clone_size: NA
j_call: TRBJ2-3
v_call: TRBV5-1
cdr3_aa: CASSSNGGTDTQYF

clone_size: NA
j_call: TRBJ2-1
v_call: TRBV12-3/TRBV12-4
cdr3_aa: CASSLYGGGYNEQFF

clone_size: NA
j_call: TRBJ2-1
v_call: TRBV6-4
cdr3_aa: CASSVTAGGLNEQFF

clone_size: NA
j_call: TRBJ2-7
v_call: TRBV15
cdr3_aa: CATRDTDSYEQYF

clone_size: NA
j_call: TRBJ2-1
v_call: TRBV4-1
cdr3_aa: CASSRSSGTTHNEQFF

clone_size: NA
j_call: TRBJ1-2
v_call: TRBV4-1
cdr3_aa: CASSQEPRSYGYTF

clone_size: NA
j_call: TRBJ2-7
v_call: TRBV20-1
cdr3_aa: CSARDRAGPRDEQYF

clone_size: NA
j_call: TRBJ2-1
v_call: TRBV4-1
cdr3_aa: CASSHSNSGRRDEQFF

clone_size: NA
j_call: TRBJ2-5
v_call: TRBV27
cdr3_aa: CASGGLAPQETQYF

clone_size: NA
j_call: TRBJ1-2
v_call: TRBV10-3
cdr3_aa: CAISDAGDGYTF

clone_size: NA
j_call: TRBJ2-1
v_call: TRBV24-1
cdr3_aa: CATSATSGVDDEQFF

clone_size: NA
j_call: TRBJ2-7
v_call: TRBV7-6
cdr3_aa: CASSLAGVGVYEQYF

clone_size: NA
j_call: TRBJ2-7
v_call: TRBV10-1
cdr3_aa: CASSESGREQYF

clone_size: NA
j_call: TRBJ2-5
v_call: TRBV20-1
cdr3_aa: CSAQEGLLETQYF

clone_size: NA
j_call: TRBJ2-3
v_call: TRBV12-3/TRBV12-4
cdr3_aa: CASRALGLAGDTQYF

clone_size: medium-sized
j_call: TRBJ2-7
v_call: TRBV11-2
cdr3_aa: CASSLQTSYEQYF

clone_size: NA
j_call: TRBJ1-5
v_call: TRBV7-9
cdr3_aa: CASSPGQGILSNQPQHF

clone_size: NA
j_call: TRBJ2-5
v_call: TRBV6-6
cdr3_aa: CASWRGDAQETQYF

clone_size: NA
j_call: TRBJ1-2
v_call: TRBV6-5
cdr3_aa: CASSGRQPNYGYTF

clone_size: NA
j_call: TRBJ2-1
v_call: TRBV7-7
cdr3_aa: CASSLPSSNEQFF

clone_size: NA
j_call: TRBJ2-2
v_call: TRBV6-5
cdr3_aa: CASSYSGTGYTGELFF

clone_size: NA
j_call: TRBJ2-1
v_call: TRBV12-5
cdr3_aa: CASGPWDRENYNEQFF

clone_size: NA
j_call: TRBJ2-1
v_call: TRBV13
cdr3_aa: CASSSSPLYPNEQFF

clone_size: NA
j_call: TRBJ1-6
v_call: TRBV14
cdr3_aa: CASSQEQGWSPLHF

clone_size: NA
j_call: TRBJ1-1
v_call: TRBV12-3/TRBV12-4
cdr3_aa: CASSRWQGDTEAFF

clone_size: NA
j_call: TRBJ1-2
v_call: TRBV24-1
cdr3_aa: CATSDSSGGDYGYTF

clone_size: NA
j_call: TRBJ2-3
v_call: TRBV2
cdr3_aa: CASSYTSGRWAPSTDTQYF